This T cell receptor (beta chain) was retrieved from a study of blood T cell repertoires in COVID-19. Study at large: Sites across the United States, Italy and Spain contributed samples from acute and convalescent COVID-19. Sources were T cells, B-cell-depleted T cells, or PBMCs; the material itself was cDNA or gDNA.

Under the authors' procedure: The authors estimated nucleated cell counts from reference gene primer amplification. TCRdb keeps only in-frame clones here, not all; method: immunoSEQ multiplex PCR. V, J and clone size reflect that table, while D and trimming were determined from the DNA. In the table there are 120,000 to 150,000 clones, 60% to 85% of which are singletons. Trimming took off 1 base at V and 5 bases at J, with 12 bases between the two ends. The germline CDR1 and CDR2 sequences are SGHRS and YFSETQ. This CDR3 has 14 residues. The clonotype originates from a man aged 45 to 65 with acute or convalescent COVID-19. Specimen: peripheral blood. The chain uses TRBV5-1 and TRBJ1-1; D is possibly TRBD1 (6 bases). The CDR3 nucleotides are TGCGCCAGCAGCTTGAAGGGGGTGGAGACTGAAGCTTTCTTT. This translates into CASSLKGVETEAFF.